What follows are 9 T cell receptor beta chains derived from one specimen sequenced in a study of CD8 T cells in Susac syndrome. Random-hexamer reverse transcription was applied to roughly 0.5 to 1 ug RNA. TCRdb redid the calling of the immunoSEQ multiplex PCR reads with MiXCR, one entry per CDR3 protein. The table lists about 210,000 distinct CDR3 sequences, about 96% of them singletons, with roughly 0.09% in the top ten. Input material: CD4+ T cells from PBMCs. The receptor set was obtained from a human donor with multiple sclerosis.

This chain uses TRBV28 with TRBJ2-5, with 8 bases that match TRBD2. V shed 7 bases and J 5 bases; nucleotides not matched to a gene: 6. This CDR3 is 13 amino acids long. Germline assignment: CDR1 MDHEN and CDR2 SYDVKM. CDR3 sequence reads: CASNLLAEETQYF. CDR3 bases: TGTGCCAGCAACTTACTAGCGGAGGAGACCCAGTACTTC.

The chain is built from TRBV12-5 and TRBJ1-1; D unclear. CDR1 is LGHNT and CDR2 is FRNRAP in the germline V gene. Trimming left V 11 bases short and J 2 bases short, with 9 bases between. CDR3 length: 11 residues. CDR3 region: CAGRGNTEAFF. The CDR3, as DNA: TGTGCTGGGCGTGGTAACACTGAAGCTTTCTTT.

The rearrangement joins TRBV30 to TRBJ2-3; 11 bases line up with TRBD1. V gave up 8 bases and J gave up 4 bases; unmatched junction bases: 5. CDR3 length: 13 amino acids. Germline V lookup: CDR1 GTSNPN, CDR2 SVGIG (reference sequence). The CDR3 DNA reads as TGTGCCCTCCGGACAGGGGGCGCAGATACGCAGTATTTT. This translates into CALRTGGADTQYF. The full variable domain, rest sourced from reference TRBV30 and TRBJ2-3, is SQTIHQWPATLVQPVGSPLSLECTVEGTSNPNLYWYRQAAGRGLQLLFYSVGIGQISSEVPQNLSASRPQDRQFILSSKKLLLSDSGFYLCALRTGGADTQYFGPGTRLTVL.

A single count supports this clonotype. The V call is TRBV2, the J call TRBJ1-1; D may be TRBD1 (6 bases). Trimming took 6 bases from V and 1 from J, leaving 15 bases between them. Germline CDR1 is SNHLY and CDR2 is FYNNEI. This CDR3 is built from 15 residues. The DNA of the CDR3 is TGTGCCAGCAGGGCAGACAGGAATTCGAACACTGAAGCTTTCTTT. Translated, it gives CASRADRNSNTEAFF.

The rearrangement joins TRBV6-2 or TRBV6-3 to TRBJ1-2; tentatively, D is TRBD1 (5 bases). Looked up from germline, CDR1 is MNHEY and CDR2 is SVGEGT. With 3 bases removed from V and 2 bases from J, the gap between germline ends came to 13 bases. The CDR3 totals 15 residues. The chain's CDR3 is CASSYRQGRNYGYTF. CDR3 bases: TGTGCCAGCAGTTATCGGCAGGGAAGGAACTATGGCTACACCTTC.

J is TRBJ2-1 and V is TRBV20-1; the match to TRBD2 covers 11 bases. The length of the CDR3 is 13 residues. Germline CDR1 DFQATT, CDR2 SNEGSKA (reference sequence). The CDR3 nucleotides read TGCAGCACCGGGACTAGCGGCGTCAATGAGCAGTTCTTC. This codes for CSTGTSGVNEQFF.

The chain carries TRBV20-1 and TRBJ2-3; TRBD2 is a possible D gene (6 bases). Germline CDR1 is DFQATT and CDR2 is SNEGSKA (reference sequence). Trimming took 6 bases from V and 0 from J, leaving 16 bases between them. CDR3 length equals 15 residues. DNA of the CDR3: TGCAGTGCCCCCCGTTTAGCGGCTAGCACAGATACGCAGTATTTT. This sequence encodes CSAPRLAASTDTQYF.

This sequence joins TRBV30 and TRBJ2-1, with D unresolved. V lost 3 bases and J 4 bases, leaving 7 bases between the germline ends. There are 12 residues in the CDR3. Germline-derived CDR1 and CDR2 are GTSNPN and SVGIG (reference sequence). The CDR3 sequence is CAWRQDYNEQFF. In DNA form, the CDR3 reads TGTGCCTGGAGGCAGGATTACAATGAGCAGTTCTTC.

V usage is TRBV28 and J usage is TRBJ1-1; D unresolved. Trimming removed 1 base at V and 3 bases at J, with 3 bases between. Germline V gene data show CDR1 as MDHEN and CDR2 as SYDVKM. The CDR3 length is 12 residues. The CDR3 DNA reads TGTGCCAGCAGTTTATCCCACACTGAAGCTTTCTTT. It yields the protein CASSLSHTEAFF.